The 24 T cell receptor beta chains given below trace back to one sample, sequenced in a study of regulatory T cells in long-lasting Graves disease. Time point in this sample: persistent/refractory GD, antithyroid drugs over 5 years with positive TRAb. Extracted PBMC RNA gave rise to the TCR library. Building of the TCR beta libraries involved iRepertoire HTBI primers and Arm-PCR of CDR3 regions. TCRdb recomputed calls from the multiplex PCR reads with MiXCR, one row per CDR3 protein. The sample consists of 400,000 or so distinct CDR3 sequences, around 21% of them appearing once. This material consisted of peripheral blood mononuclear cells (PBMCs), taken when the disease was refractory, from a patient treated with antithyroid drugs. The receptors were sampled from a female donor with Graves disease.

In its sample, this clonotype was seen many times. The rearrangement links TRBV2 to TRBJ2-7; 9 bases match TRBD1. The CDR3 sequence is 17 residues long. Germline trimming cut 0 bases from V and 4 bases from J; bases unmatched to any gene: 10. Germline lookup yields CDR1 SNHLY and CDR2 FYNNEI. The CDR3, as DNA: TGTGCCAGCAGTGAAGCGTCCTCCGGGACAGGGTTATACGAGCAGTACTTC. Translation: CASSEASSGTGLYEQYF.

Note on this clonotype: This may arise from a read error, as a much more abundant clone is one base away. The J gene is TRBJ2-7, the V gene TRBV7-9; 8 bases fit TRBD2. The germline gives CDR1 SEHNR, CDR2 FQNEAQ (reference sequence). The CDR3 is made up of 15 amino acids. Losses at the gene ends were 6 bases for V and 2 bases for J; bases not matched to a gene: 9. The CDR3 reads CASRSTSVHPYEQYF. Here the CDR3 DNA reads TGTGCCAGCAGGTCGACTAGCGTACACCCCTACGAGCAGTACTTC.

The chain recombines TRBV7-9 with TRBJ1-1; no definite D call. Trimming shortened V by 5 bases and J by 1 base, and 8 bases separated the two germline ends. In germline, CDR1 is SEHNR, CDR2 FQNEAQ (reference sequence). The CDR3 spans 13 residues. CDR3 coding DNA: TGTGCCAGCAGCCCAACGACGAACACTGAAGCTTTCTTT. Its protein product is CASSPTTNTEAFF.

Notes on this clonotype: One end of the junction is discordant with germline, which a read error may explain. The rearrangement uses TRBV7-2 and TRBJ2-2, with a weak D call TRBD2 (6 bases). CDR1 and CDR2 from the germline V gene are SGHTA and FQGNSA. CDR3 length equals 11 residues. CDR3 protein: CASSPPGGLFF. The CDR3 nucleotides are TGTGCCAGCAGCCCCCCCGGGGGGCTGTTTTTT.

This clonotype has at least ten counts. This chain uses TRBV10-3 with TRBJ2-7; either TRBD1 or TRBD2 may supply D (5 bases each). The V gene lost 6 bases and the J gene lost 1 base, with 13 bases spanning the gap. The CDR3 is made up of 14 amino acids. In germline, CDR1 is ENHRY, CDR2 SYGVKD. This CDR3 reads CAIRDPGPSYEQYF. CDR3 bases: TGTGCCATCAGGGATCCGGGACCGTCCTACGAGCAGTACTTC.

This clonotype was seen only a few times. The CDR3 spells CATSSQGGETQYF. In nucleotides, the CDR3 is TGTGCCACCAGCAGCCAGGGAGGGGAGACCCAGTACTTC. V gene TRBV19 combines with J gene TRBJ2-5, with TRBD2 matching over 7 bases. V dropped 10 bases and J dropped 5; count of bases not matched to a gene: 10. CDR3 length equals 13 residues. Germline lookup yields CDR1 LNHDA and CDR2 SQIVND (reference sequence).

The J gene is TRBJ2-1, the V gene TRBV9; 7 nucleotides align to TRBD1. Germline V gives CDR1 SGDLS, CDR2 YYNGEE. The CDR3 length is 15 residues. The V gene end was trimmed by 3 bases and the J gene end by 4 bases; junction bases not matched to a gene: 7. CDR3 sequence: CASSDPGTAYNEQFF. CDR3 DNA: TGTGCCAGCAGCGATCCCGGGACAGCATACAATGAGCAGTTCTTC. The full variable domain, in which reference TRBV9 and TRBJ2-1 provide the parts outside the CDR3, is DSGVTQTPKHLITATGQRVTLRCSPRSGDLSVYWYQQSLDQGLQFLIQYYNGEERAKGNILERFSAQQFPDLHSELNLSSLELGDSALYFCASSDPGTAYNEQFFGPGTRLTVL.

This clonotype was seen only a few times. The V gene is TRBV19, the J gene TRBJ1-1; D is possibly TRBD1 (6 bases). V was trimmed by 3 bases and J by 10 bases, leaving 9 bases between them. The CDR3 has 11 residues. CDR1 is LNHDA and CDR2 is SQIVND in the germline V gene (reference sequence). Here the CDR3 reads CASSITGRAFF. The CDR3 nucleotides read TGTGCCAGTAGTATCACAGGGAGAGCTTTCTTT. Looking up the rest from reference TRBV19 and TRBJ1-1 gives the full variable domain: DGGITQSPKYLFRKEGQNVTLSCEQNLNHDAMYWYRQDPGQGLRLIYYSQIVNDFQKGDIAEGYSVSREKKESFPLTVTSAQKNPTAFYLCASSITGRAFFGQGTRLTVV.

Many counts were recorded for this clonotype. V gene TRBV11-2 combines with J gene TRBJ1-1; possibly TRBD1 for D (5 bases). Trimming removed 0 bases from V and 1 base from J, with 9 bases in between. The length of the CDR3 is 15 residues. Germline CDR1 is SGHAT and CDR2 is FQNNGV. CDR3 protein: CASSLEGHPNTEAFF. As DNA, the CDR3 is TGTGCCAGCAGCTTAGAGGGGCATCCGAACACTGAAGCTTTCTTT.

This clonotype appeared many times. The chain carries TRBV20-1 and TRBJ2-7; maybe TRBD1 (6 bases). The CDR3 runs to 13 residues. Germline V gene lookup returns CDR1 DFQATT and CDR2 SNEGSKA (reference sequence). Trimming removed 3 bases at V and 1 base at J, with 10 bases between. The CDR3 nucleotides read TGCAGTGCTAGGGCCCAGGGGTCCTACGAGCAGTACTTC. Amino acid sequence: CSARAQGSYEQYF.

This clonotype has a single count. This may arise from a read error, as a much more abundant clone is one base away. The CDR3 does not close with the conserved phenylalanine or tryptophan, likely indicating a read error. The rearrangement joins TRBV6-5 to TRBJ2-7; the D call may be TRBD1 or TRBD2 (5 bases each). V shed 3 bases and J shed 4 bases, with 7 bases lying between them. The CDR3 totals 12 residues. Germline CDR1 reads MNHEY; CDR2 reads SVGAGI. CDR3 sequence (DNA): TGTGCCAGCAGTTATGAGGGGTACGAGCAGTACCTC. Translated, it gives CASSYEGYEQYL.

The J gene is TRBJ2-7, the V gene TRBV7-2; the match to TRBD2 covers 12 bases. The ends lost 3 bases at V and 6 bases at J; junction bases unmatched: 12. Germline V gene lookup returns CDR1 SGHTA and CDR2 FQGNSA. This CDR3 has 17 amino acids. CDR3 DNA: TGTGCCAGCAGCTTTGTGACTAGCGGGAGATCAGGGAGCGAGCAGTACTTC. This codes for CASSFVTSGRSGSEQYF.

This clonotype has just a few counts. The CDR3 sequence is CSVERARASGIHEQYF. CDR3 bases: TGCAGCGTTGAAAGGGCTCGGGCTAGCGGGATCCACGAGCAGTACTTC. The chain couples TRBV29-1 to TRBJ2-7; TRBD2 agrees at 9 bases. After removal of 2 bases from V and 5 bases from J, the junction contained 13 bases not matched to a gene. Germline V CDR1 and CDR2: SQVTM, ANQGSEA. The length of the CDR3 is 16 residues.

This clonotype appeared a few times. The chain links TRBV18 to TRBJ2-5; D ambiguous. CDR1 is KGHSH, CDR2 LQKENI, per germline. With 3 bases removed from V and 5 bases from J, the gap between germline ends came to 10 bases. The CDR3 has 13 amino acids. CDR3 DNA: TGTGCCAGCTCACCCCCCATGTCCGAGACCCAGTACTTC. Its protein product is CASSPPMSETQYF. Filled out from reference TRBV18 and TRBJ2-5, the complete variable domain reads NAGVMQNPRHLVRRRGQEARLRCSPMKGHSHVYWYRQLPEEGLKFMVYLQKENIIDESGMPKERFSAEFPKEGPSILRIQQVVRGDSAAYFCASSPPMSETQYFGPGTRLLVL.

The rearrangement links TRBV11-1 to TRBJ2-3; D assignment may be TRBD1 or TRBD2 (6 bases each). CDR1 and CDR2 from the germline V gene are SGHAT and FQDESV (reference sequence). V was pared by 3 bases and J by 3 bases, with 10 bases between. This CDR3 is built from 14 residues. The CDR3 protein is CASSFRGGTDTQYF. Here the CDR3 DNA reads TGTGCCAGCAGCTTCAGAGGGGGGACAGATACGCAGTATTTT. Based on the CDR3 plus reference TRBV11-1 and TRBJ2-3, the full variable domain is EAEVAQSPRYKITEKSQAVAFWCDPISGHATLYWYRQILGQGPELLVQFQDESVVDDSQLPKDRFSAERLKGVDSTLKIQPAELGDSAMYLCASSFRGGTDTQYFGPGTRLTVL.

This clonotype was recorded a few times. The V and J genes are TRBV15 and TRBJ2-2, with D unresolved. Germline lookup yields CDR1 LNHNV and CDR2 YYDKDF (reference sequence). The CDR3 is 15 amino acids. The V end was cut by 0 bases, the J end by 5 bases, with 10 bases between. Written as DNA, the CDR3 is TGTGCCACCAGCAGAGATTGGGCGCCAACCGGGGAGCTGTTTTTT. Translation: CATSRDWAPTGELFF.

In its sample, this clonotype was seen many times. The V gene is TRBV7-9, the J gene TRBJ2-5; perhaps D is TRBD1 or TRBD2 (5 bases each). Per the germline V gene, CDR1 is SEHNR and CDR2 is FQNEAQ (reference sequence). The CDR3 spans 15 residues. V shed 4 bases and J shed 3 bases, with 15 bases lying between them. This CDR3 is CASSSRWDAEETQYF. The CDR3 DNA reads TGTGCCAGCAGCTCTAGGTGGGACGCGGAAGAGACCCAGTACTTC.

This chain joins TRBV5-1 and TRBJ2-7, with 13 bases fitting TRBD2. In germline, CDR1 is SGHRS, CDR2 YFSETQ. The V gene end was trimmed by 4 bases and the J gene end by 5 bases; junction bases not matched to a gene: 12. The CDR3 contains 17 residues. The CDR3 loop reads CASSLTSGRAQGNEQYF. In DNA, the CDR3 is TGCGCCAGCAGCCTCACTAGCGGGAGGGCCCAGGGAAACGAGCAGTACTTC.

The sample holds many counts of this clonotype. The rearrangement uses TRBV30 and TRBJ1-4, with D unclear. The V end was cut by 3 bases, the J end by 8 bases, with 13 bases between. The length of the CDR3 is 13 residues. Germline lookup yields CDR1 GTSNPN and CDR2 SVGIG (reference sequence). CDR3 loop: CAWSPVGDEKLFF. In DNA, the CDR3 is TGTGCCTGGAGCCCGGTTGGTGACGAAAAACTGTTTTTT.

The table lists this clonotype with many counts. The V and J genes are TRBV7-2 and TRBJ2-7; the D gene is possibly TRBD2 (5 bases). V lost 0 bases and J 1 base, leaving 10 bases between the germline ends. This CDR3 is 15 amino acids long. Germline V lookup: CDR1 SGHTA, CDR2 FQGNSA. The CDR3 DNA follows: TGTGCCAGCAGCTTAGCGCCCGGGGTATCCTACGAGCAGTACTTC. Its protein is CASSLAPGVSYEQYF.

The chain uses TRBV7-9 and TRBJ1-1; maybe TRBD1 (5 bases). Per the germline V gene, CDR1 is SEHNR and CDR2 is FQNEAQ (reference sequence). Between the trimmed V and J ends, which lost 3 bases and 10 bases, there was a span of 12 bases. The length of the CDR3 is 12 residues. CDR3 region: CASSLVDSTAFF. CDR3 bases: TGTGCCAGCAGCTTGGTAGACAGTACAGCTTTCTTT. Supplemented by reference TRBV7-9 and TRBJ1-1, the full variable domain reads DTGVSQNPRHKITKRGQNVTFRCDPISEHNRLYWYRQTLGQGPEFLTYFQNEAQLEKSRLLSDRFSAERPKGSFSTLEIQRTEQGDSAMYLCASSLVDSTAFFGQGTRLTVV.

The chain recombines TRBV9 with TRBJ2-2, with D unclear. Between the trimmed V and J ends, which lost 3 bases and 5 bases, there was a span of 8 bases. The CDR3 is 13 amino acids. Germline V gene sequence: CDR1 SGDLS, CDR2 YYNGEE. The CDR3 is CASSASFTGELFF. The CDR3 DNA reads TGTGCCAGCAGCGCCTCCTTTACCGGGGAGCTGTTTTTT.

V is TRBV4-2 and J is TRBJ1-5, with D perhaps TRBD1 (6 bases). Looked up from germline, CDR1 is LGHNA and CDR2 is YNFKEQ. V gave up 0 bases and J gave up 4 bases, with 10 bases separating them. The CDR3 is 15 amino acids. CDR3 sequence reads: CASSQEADRNQPQHF. Here the CDR3 DNA reads TGTGCCAGCAGCCAAGAGGCCGACAGGAATCAGCCCCAGCATTTT.

Worth noting for this clonotype: This may be a read error: a much more frequent sequence differs by one nucleotide. This rearrangement joins TRBV12-3 or TRBV12-4 to TRBJ2-7; 8 nucleotides line up with TRBD1. J lost 5 bases, V lost 5 bases, and 11 bases had no gene match. There are 15 residues in the CDR3. In DNA form, the CDR3 reads TGTGCCAGCAGTGCGGACAGGGACTTTAACGACGAGCAGTACTTC. Translated: CASSADRDFNDEQYF.